A single sample is the source of the 15 T cell receptor beta chains below, sequenced in a study of beta chain features in type 1 diabetes. General observations from the study: Moderate yet significant TCRB CDR3 shortening was seen in Type 1 diabetes patients in all four CD4+ subsets.

These receptors' antigens are unknown. The entirety of the isolated RNA underwent reverse transcription, so expressed TCRB transcripts were sequenced. The protocol was immunoSEQ multiplex PCR, while the TCRdb copy is restricted to in-frame clones and leaves out a portion. This table has about 660,000 clones, 11% to 15% appearing once. The material sequenced was naive CD4+ T cells from blood. These receptors were obtained from a man between 18 and 29 years old with type 1 diabetes.

The J gene is TRBJ2-3, the V gene TRBV5-4; the match to TRBD2 covers 12 bases. Germline CDR1 and CDR2: SGHNT and YYREEE (reference sequence). Trimming took 0 bases from V and 5 from J; bases not matched to a gene: 7. This CDR3 spans 17 amino acids. CDR3 sequence reads: CASSLDPLAGGEDTQYF. CDR3 DNA sequence: TGTGCCAGCAGCTTGGACCCCCTAGCGGGAGGGGAAGATACGCAGTATTTT.

The sample holds a few counts of this clone. The genes are TRBV19 and TRBJ2-3, with a tentative D call TRBD1 (5 bases). Trimming pared 3 bases from V and 6 bases from J, leaving 10 bases between. Per germline, CDR1 LNHDA and CDR2 SQIVND (reference sequence). The CDR3 has 13 amino acids. CDR3 sequence reads: CASSISGWDTQYF. CDR3 in DNA: TGTGCCAGTAGTATCTCAGGGTGGGATACGCAGTATTTT.

This chain joins TRBV6-5 and TRBJ2-6; D unclear. CDR1 MNHEY and CDR2 SVGAGI come from the germline V gene. V lost 4 bases and J 0 bases, leaving 7 bases between the germline ends. There are 15 residues in the CDR3. CDR3 sequence: CASSSQHSGANVLTF. The CDR3 DNA is TGTGCCAGCAGTTCGCAACACTCTGGGGCCAACGTCCTGACTTTC.

The CDR3 loop is CASSYPGLVANEQFF. CDR3 nucleotide sequence: TGTGCCAGCAGCTACCCGGGACTAGTCGCCAATGAGCAGTTCTTC. V gene TRBV7-9 combines with J gene TRBJ2-1, with TRBD2 matching over 8 bases. V shed 4 bases and J 6 bases; nucleotides not matched to a gene: 8. The length of the CDR3 is 15 residues. CDR1 and CDR2 from the germline V gene are SEHNR and FQNEAQ (reference sequence).

The V gene is TRBV9, the J gene TRBJ2-5, with 7 nucleotides matching TRBD1. Germline CDR1 reads SGDLS; CDR2 reads YYNGEE. CDR3 length: 14 amino acids. V was pared by 0 bases and J by 7 bases, with 6 bases of the junction left unmatched. CDR3 DNA sequence: TGTGCCAGCAGCGTAGTAGGGGGCTCCCGGACCCAGTACTTC. Protein sequence: CASSVVGGSRTQYF.

This chain uses TRBV6-5 with TRBJ1-1, with D perhaps TRBD1 (5 bases). V was pared by 2 bases and J by 4 bases, with 8 bases between. The CDR3 covers 13 residues. Germline CDR1 and CDR2: MNHEY and SVGAGI. CDR3: CASSYGGGTEAFF. The DNA for the CDR3 is TGTGCCAGCAGTTACGGGGGTGGCACTGAAGCTTTCTTT.

This rearrangement joins TRBV5-8 to TRBJ2-4; perhaps TRBD2 as D (5 bases). From germline, CDR1 is SGHTS and CDR2 YDEGEE. Trimming took 0 bases from V and 1 from J, leaving 11 bases between them. This CDR3 is 16 amino acids long. CDR3 sequence reads: CASSLARGPAKNIQYF. The CDR3, as DNA: TGTGCCAGCAGCTTGGCGCGCGGGCCGGCCAAAAACATTCAGTACTTC. The variable domain in full, completed from reference TRBV5-8 and TRBJ2-4, reads EAGVTQSPTHLIKTRGQQATLRCSPISGHTSVYWYQQALGLGLQFLLWYDEGEERNRGNFPPRFSGRQFPNYSSELNVNALELEDSALYLCASSLARGPAKNIQYFGAGTRLSVL.

In this sample, this clone turned up a few times. The sample carries other DNA sequences with the same CDR3. This chain connects TRBV7-2 to TRBJ2-5; 8 positions match TRBD1. The J segment lost 1 base and the V segment lost 5 bases, leaving 3 bases of the junction unmatched. The CDR3 totals 14 residues. Per the germline V gene, CDR1 is SGHTA and CDR2 is FQGNSA. The CDR3 loop is CASSPGTGQETQYF. CDR3 coding DNA: TGTGCCAGCAGCCCCGGGACAGGCCAAGAGACCCAGTACTTC.

The chain recombines TRBV4-3 with TRBJ2-7; perhaps TRBD1 as D (6 bases). V lost 3 bases and J lost 3, with 15 bases in between. From germline, CDR1 is LGHNA and CDR2 YSLEER. This CDR3 is 15 amino acids long. The CDR3 DNA reads TGCGCCAGCAGCCACGGAATATCAGGGGTCTACGAGCAGTACTTC. It specifies CASSHGISGVYEQYF.

This clone showed up just a few times. This chain connects TRBV7-9 to TRBJ2-5; 8 positions match TRBD1. Germline V gives CDR1 SEHNR, CDR2 FQNEAQ (reference sequence). The CDR3 covers 15 residues. Trimming at V came to 2 bases and at J to 5 bases, leaving 7 bases not matched to a gene. The CDR3 spells CASSLLGQAGETQYF. For the CDR3, the DNA is TGTGCCAGCAGCTTATTGGGACAGGCAGGGGAGACCCAGTACTTC.

The chain carries TRBV7-9 and TRBJ1-2; D is unclear. Germline CDR1 is SEHNR and CDR2 is FQNEAQ (reference sequence). The length of the CDR3 is 15 residues. V lost 5 bases and J lost 5, with 18 bases in between. The DNA for the CDR3 is TGTGCCAGCAGCCCGTCTGAGATATGGGTATATGGCTACACCTTC. This codes for CASSPSEIWVYGYTF.

This chain connects TRBV29-1 to TRBJ2-1; D is perhaps TRBD2 (6 bases). The CDR3 has 14 amino acids. V was shortened by 7 bases and J by 2 bases, with 15 bases between the two germline ends. Germline values: CDR1 SQVTM, CDR2 ANQGSEA. Written as DNA, the CDR3 is TGCAGCGGTGGGAGAACGGGGGCCTACAATGAGCAGTTCTTC. Protein sequence: CSGGRTGAYNEQFF.

A remark on this clone: This specimen includes other DNA sequences encoding the same CDR3. This chain uses TRBV5-6 with TRBJ2-5; TRBD1 or TRBD2 may be the D gene (5 bases each). The length of the CDR3 is 13 residues. V lost 2 bases and J lost 5, with 10 bases in between. From germline, CDR1 is SGHDT and CDR2 YYEEEE. The CDR3 DNA follows: TGTGCCAGCAGCTTTGGGGGACGGGAGACCCAGTACTTC. It encodes CASSFGGRETQYF.

This clone was counted a few times. This sequence joins TRBV19 and TRBJ2-1; 10 bases are a match to TRBD2. The ends lost 8 bases at V and 7 bases at J; junction bases unmatched: 8. This CDR3 comprises 14 residues. CDR1 is LNHDA and CDR2 is SQIVND in the germline V gene (reference sequence). The CDR3 loop reads CASPRTSGFNEQFF. The CDR3 DNA is TGTGCCAGTCCAAGGACTAGCGGTTTTAATGAGCAGTTCTTC.

The chain recombines TRBV2 with TRBJ1-1, with D unresolved. Trimming removed 7 bases at V and 1 base at J, with 10 bases between. The CDR3 is 13 amino acids. CDR1 is SNHLY and CDR2 is FYNNEI in the germline V gene. CDR3 coding DNA: TGTGCCAGCAAGGCGGACTCGAACACTGAAGCTTTCTTT. This sequence encodes CASKADSNTEAFF. The variable domain in full, with the rest retrieved from reference TRBV2 and TRBJ1-1, is EPEVTQTPSHQVTQMGQEVILRCVPISNHLYFYWYRQILGQKVEFLVSFYNNEISEKSEIFDDQFSVERPDGSNFTLKIRSTKLEDSAMYFCASKADSNTEAFFGQGTRLTVV.